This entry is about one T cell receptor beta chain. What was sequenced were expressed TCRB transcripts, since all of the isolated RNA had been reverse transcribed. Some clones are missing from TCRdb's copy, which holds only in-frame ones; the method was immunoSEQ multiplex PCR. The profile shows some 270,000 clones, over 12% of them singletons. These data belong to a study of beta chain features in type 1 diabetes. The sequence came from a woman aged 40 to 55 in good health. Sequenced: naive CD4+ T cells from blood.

The CDR3 nucleotides read TGTGCCAGCAGCTTAGCGGTGTTCACTGAGACCCAGTACTTC. Protein sequence: CASSLAVFTETQYF. The V and J genes are TRBV7-2 and TRBJ2-5; no firm D call. This CDR3 comprises 14 residues. V shed 0 bases and J shed 5 bases, with 10 bases lying between them. The germline V gene encodes CDR1 SGHTA and CDR2 FQGNSA. The full variable domain, its missing parts supplied by reference TRBV7-2 and TRBJ2-5, is GAGVSQSPSNKVTEKGKDVELRCDPISGHTALYWYRQSLGQGLEFLIYFQGNSAPDKSGLPSDRFSAERTGGSVSTLTIQRTQQEDSAVYLCASSLAVFTETQYFGPGTRLLVL.